The 11 T cell receptor beta chains given below trace back to one sample, sequenced in a study of early T cells in non-severe SARS-CoV-2 infection (dated by TCRdb to the early 2020s). Library construction relied on 5' RACE. The sequencer was a NextSeq 500. The public sequencing data were trimmed at Q25 with fastp and processed into clonotypes with MiXCR by TCRdb, which kept only in-frame beta chains. Duplicate CDR3 protein sequences are folded into a single record with the most common DNA and genes. This sample comprises fewer than 40,000 distinct CDR3 sequences, about 6.2% of them detected only once. Together, the top ten hold 4.5% to 7.5% of the sample. Source material: whole blood. These receptors all stem from an adult who was a healthcare worker with PCR-confirmed SARS-CoV-2 infection or an uninfected control (not recorded which).

There are a few counts of this clonotype. This chain joins TRBV6-1 and TRBJ2-4, with a weak D call TRBD1 (5 bases). The CDR3 sequence is 14 residues long. Trimming took off 8 bases at V and 3 bases at J, with 14 bases between the two ends. Germline V gene sequence: CDR1 MNHNS, CDR2 SASEGT. The CDR3 here is CASEGVYGKNIQYF. In DNA form, the CDR3 reads TGTGCCAGCGAAGGGGTGTATGGCAAAAACATTCAGTACTTC.

The chain uses TRBV20-1 and TRBJ2-7, with D perhaps TRBD2 (5 bases). The germline V gene encodes CDR1 DFQATT and CDR2 SNEGSKA (reference sequence). V lost 2 bases, J lost 1 base, and 12 bases lay in between. This CDR3 spans 14 amino acids. The CDR3 bases are TGCAGTGCTAGAAAGGGAGTGAGTTCCTACGAGCAGTACTTC. Translating it yields CSARKGVSSYEQYF.

This clonotype was found a few times. V gene TRBV7-2 combines with J gene TRBJ2-7; 10 bases agree with TRBD1. Germline V gene data show CDR1 as SGHTA and CDR2 as FQGNSA. The J segment lost 2 bases and the V segment lost 2 bases, leaving 9 bases of the junction unmatched. The CDR3 has 17 residues. The CDR3 protein is CASSLLAGGTGAYEQYF. The CDR3 nucleotides are TGTGCCAGCAGCTTATTGGCCGGAGGGACAGGGGCCTACGAGCAGTACTTC.

This clonotype was seen at least ten times. This rearrangement joins TRBV7-9 to TRBJ2-5; TRBD2 matches 8 bases. CDR1 SEHNR and CDR2 FQNEAQ come from the germline V gene (reference sequence). This CDR3 has 19 residues. Trimming removed 5 bases from V and 4 bases from J; junction bases left unmatched: 21. CDR3 amino acids: CASSLSRASGSRWGETQYF. CDR3 bases: TGTGCCAGCAGCCTCTCTAGGGCTAGCGGGTCCCGGTGGGGAGAGACCCAGTACTTC.

This clonotype was observed a handful of times. The chain has TRBV5-5 and TRBJ2-3; the D is unclear. Per the germline V gene, CDR1 is SGHKS and CDR2 is YYEKEE (reference sequence). Deletions cut 0 bases from V and 0 bases from J, with 11 bases between. The CDR3 totals 16 residues. The CDR3 spells CASSLGAMTSTDTQYF. CDR3 coding DNA: TGTGCCAGCAGCTTGGGGGCGATGACAAGCACAGATACGCAGTATTTT. The full variable domain, with the rest looked up from reference TRBV5-5 and TRBJ2-3, is DAGVTQSPTHLIKTRGQQVTLRCSPISGHKSVSWYQQVLGQGPQFIFQYYEKEERGRGNFPDRFSARQFPNYSSELNVNALLLGDSALYLCASSLGAMTSTDTQYFGPGTRLTVL.

This clonotype was observed a handful of times. The chain carries TRBV18 and TRBJ2-3; 7 nucleotides line up with TRBD1. Trimming cost V 4 bases and J 6 bases; bases outside gene matches: 4. CDR1 and CDR2 (germline): KGHSH, LQKENI. The CDR3 length is 13 residues. CDR3 loop: CASSRDSGDTQYF. The CDR3 nucleotides are TGTGCCAGCTCACGGGACAGCGGCGATACGCAGTATTTT.

A word on this clonotype: This may arise from a read error, as a much more abundant clone is one base away. The J gene is TRBJ1-4, the V gene TRBV6-5; D remains ambiguous. V lost 5 bases and J lost 8, with 12 bases in between. The length of the CDR3 is 13 residues. The germline gives CDR1 MNHEY, CDR2 SVGAGI. This CDR3 reads CASSRSIFEKLFF. The CDR3 DNA is TGTGCCAGCAGTCGGTCGATTTTCGAAAAACTGTTTTTT.

This clonotype was counted only a few times. The CDR3 DNA reads TGCGCCAGCAGCTTGTTGGGGGAATGGGGTCCAGATACGCAGTATTTT. Translated: CASSLLGEWGPDTQYF. The chain couples TRBV5-1 to TRBJ2-3; D might be TRBD1 or TRBD2, each matching 5 bases. The CDR3 covers 16 residues. CDR1 is SGHRS and CDR2 is YFSETQ in the germline V gene. V lost 1 base, J lost 4 bases, and 16 bases lay in between.

This clonotype was picked up many times. The chain couples TRBV7-2 to TRBJ2-7; D is possibly TRBD1 (6 bases). Germline assignment: CDR1 SGHTA and CDR2 FQGNSA. CDR3 length: 13 residues. With 5 bases removed from V and 7 bases from J, the gap between germline ends came to 15 bases. CDR3 nucleotide sequence: TGTGCCAGCAGCGCTCTGGGGGCGAAAGAGCAGTACTTC. It codes for CASSALGAKEQYF.

This clonotype was seen ten or more times. The V gene is TRBV29-1, the J gene TRBJ2-1; TRBD2 matches 8 bases. Looked up from germline, CDR1 is SQVTM and CDR2 is ANQGSEA. V lost 4 bases and J lost 3; bases outside the gene matches: 26. The CDR3 contains 21 residues. The CDR3 DNA sequence: TGCAGCGTTGGGTCCAGTTTAGGGGGAATCCTAGCGGGTATGCTCTACAATGAGCAGTTCTTC. Encoded protein: CSVGSSLGGILAGMLYNEQFF.

This clonotype has a count of ten or more. Here the CDR3 reads CASSLFGQGSADTQYF. CDR3 bases: TGTGCCAGCAGTTTATTCGGACAGGGGTCGGCAGATACGCAGTATTTT. The rearrangement links TRBV28 to TRBJ2-3, with TRBD1 identical over 9 bases. V trimming: 1 base; J trimming: 4 bases; junction bases outside the gene matches: 6. The CDR3 spans 16 residues. The germline CDR1 and CDR2 sequences are MDHEN and SYDVKM.